The clone carrying this T cell receptor beta chain was counted a few times. Antigen specificity is unknown. These data originate in a study of Graves' ophthalmopathy and Graves' hyperthyroidism. The study's findings and limits: Blood shared most expanded thyroid clonotypes above 0.001 frequency.

In germline, CDR1 is SGHTA, CDR2 FQGNSA. This CDR3 is built from 15 residues. Trimming took 1 base from V and 4 from J, leaving 13 bases between them. RNA transcripts yielded amplified TCR beta CDR3 regions. HTBI primers were used in a first-round RT-PCR, which preceded a second-round multiplex PCR. TCRdb re-called the multiplex PCR reads with MiXCR, one entry per CDR3 protein. Among some 750,000 distinct CDR3 sequences listed, roughly two fifths were seen once. The sequenced sample was peripheral blood. This TCR derives from an adult man with Graves' ophthalmopathy. The genes are TRBV7-2 and TRBJ1-1, with a weak D call TRBD1 (5 bases). The CDR3 DNA follows: TGTGCCAGCAGCTTAGATTCTAGGGGTTCCACTGAAGCTTTCTTT. Its translation is CASSLDSRGSTEAFF.